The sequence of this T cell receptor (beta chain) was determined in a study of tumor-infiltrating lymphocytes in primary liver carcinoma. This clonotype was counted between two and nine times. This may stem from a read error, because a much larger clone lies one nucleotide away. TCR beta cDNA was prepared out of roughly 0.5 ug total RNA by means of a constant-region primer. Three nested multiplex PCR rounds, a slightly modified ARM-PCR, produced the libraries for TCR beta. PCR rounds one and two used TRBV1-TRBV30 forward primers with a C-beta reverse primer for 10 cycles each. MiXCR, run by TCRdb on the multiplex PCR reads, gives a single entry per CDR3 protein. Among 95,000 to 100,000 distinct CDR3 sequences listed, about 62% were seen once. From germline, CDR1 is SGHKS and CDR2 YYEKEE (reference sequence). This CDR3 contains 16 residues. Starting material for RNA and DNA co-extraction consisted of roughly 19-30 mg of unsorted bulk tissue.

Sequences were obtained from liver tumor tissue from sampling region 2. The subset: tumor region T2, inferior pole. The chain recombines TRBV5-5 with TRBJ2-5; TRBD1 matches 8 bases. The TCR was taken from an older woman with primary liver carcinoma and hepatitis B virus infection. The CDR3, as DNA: TGTGCCAGCAGCTCGGAGACAGGGGTTTCACAAGCGACCCAGTACTTC. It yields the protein CASSSETGVSQATQYF.